Listed below are T cell receptor beta chains from one sample, sequenced in a study of blood T cells in healthy people across ages. TCRdb processed the 5' RACE reads anew with MiXCR; each CDR3 protein has one entry. In the table there are about 1,600,000 distinct CDR3 sequences, 42% of which are singletons. Material for sequencing was blood. These receptors were collected from a woman in her late teens or twenties in good health. CDR3s include the opening cysteine and the closing phenylalanine or tryptophan. D genes are given only for firm matches. Only some rows state a clone size, as once, few, many or a class for expanded clones.

d_gene: TRBD2; v_gene: TRBV10-3; j_gene: TRBJ2-7; abundance: -; CDR3aa: CAVSGGGSSREQYF; CDR3nt: TGTGCCGTCAGTGGCGGCGGGAGTAGTCGTGAGCAGTACTTC
d_gene: TRBD2; v_gene: TRBV3-1; j_gene: TRBJ2-1; abundance: once; CDR3aa: CASSQERGGKFF; CDR3nt: TGTGCCAGCAGCCAAGAGCGGGGGGGGAAGTTCTTC
d_gene: -; v_gene: TRBV14; j_gene: TRBJ1-2; abundance: few; CDR3aa: CASSHGLLANYGYTF; CDR3nt: TGTGCCAGCAGCCACGGACTCCTCGCCAACTATGGCTACACCTTC
d_gene: -; v_gene: TRBV6-6; j_gene: TRBJ1-4; abundance: -; CDR3aa: CASSRGGRRSTNEKLFF; CDR3nt: TGTGCCAGCTCGCGGGGTGGCAGAAGATCAACTAATGAAAAACTGTTTTTT
d_gene: TRBD1; v_gene: TRBV7-2; j_gene: TRBJ1-2; abundance: -; CDR3aa: CASSLARGGAGGYTF; CDR3nt: TGTGCCAGCAGCTTAGCGCGAGGGGGCGCAGGTGGCTACACCTTC
d_gene: -; v_gene: TRBV4-1; j_gene: TRBJ1-5; abundance: -; CDR3aa: CASSPVGQRSQPQHF; CDR3nt: TGCGCCAGCAGCCCGGTCGGGCAACGCAGTCAGCCCCAGCATTTT
d_gene: TRBD1; v_gene: TRBV7-8; j_gene: TRBJ2-2; abundance: -; CDR3aa: CASSVQGANTGELFF; CDR3nt: TGTGCCAGCAGCGTCCAGGGGGCGAACACCGGGGAGCTGTTTTTT
d_gene: -; v_gene: TRBV27; j_gene: TRBJ2-3; abundance: once; CDR3aa: CASTQGGEGTDTQYF; CDR3nt: TGTGCCAGCACGCAAGGCGGGGAGGGCACAGATACGCAGTATTTT
d_gene: -; v_gene: TRBV4-1; j_gene: TRBJ2-7; abundance: many; CDR3aa: CASSQEPQHYEQYF; CDR3nt: TGCGCCAGCAGCCAAGAGCCACAGCACTACGAGCAGTACTTC
d_gene: -; v_gene: TRBV20-1; j_gene: TRBJ2-7; abundance: -; CDR3aa: CSATALNAYEQYF; CDR3nt: TGCAGTGCTACCGCCTTGAACGCCTACGAGCAGTACTTC
d_gene: TRBD1; v_gene: TRBV12-5; j_gene: TRBJ2-7; abundance: few; CDR3aa: CASGGAQDRGPYEQYF; CDR3nt: TGTGCTAGTGGAGGGGCTCAGGACAGGGGGCCCTACGAGCAGTACTTC
d_gene: -; v_gene: TRBV5-4; j_gene: TRBJ2-4; abundance: few; CDR3aa: CASSLRQSGDIQYF; CDR3nt: TGTGCCAGCAGCCTAAGACAGTCCGGGGACATTCAGTACTTC
d_gene: -; v_gene: TRBV27; j_gene: TRBJ2-7; abundance: -; CDR3aa: CASSLPGDGLTYEQYF; CDR3nt: TGTGCCAGCAGTTTACCTGGCGACGGTCTGACCTACGAGCAGTACTTC
d_gene: TRBD2; v_gene: TRBV12-3/TRBV12-4; j_gene: TRBJ2-1; abundance: -; CDR3aa: CASQTSGDNGQFF; CDR3nt: TGTGCCAGTCAGACTAGCGGGGACAATGGGCAGTTCTTC
d_gene: -; v_gene: TRBV7-6; j_gene: TRBJ2-3; abundance: few; CDR3aa: CASSLNGIADTQYF; CDR3nt: TGTGCCAGCAGCTTAAATGGTATCGCAGATACGCAGTATTTT
d_gene: -; v_gene: TRBV5-6; j_gene: TRBJ2-1; abundance: -; CDR3aa: CASSLEGRHNEQFF; CDR3nt: TGTGCCAGCAGCTTGGAGGGGAGACACAATGAGCAGTTCTTC
d_gene: TRBD2; v_gene: TRBV20-1; j_gene: TRBJ2-1; abundance: few; CDR3aa: CSARGGAGGLYEQFF; CDR3nt: TGCAGTGCTAGAGGTGGGGCGGGAGGGCTATATGAGCAGTTCTTC
d_gene: -; v_gene: TRBV3-1; j_gene: TRBJ1-2; abundance: few; CDR3aa: CASSQAIGNGYTF; CDR3nt: TGTGCCAGCAGCCAAGCGATCGGGAATGGCTACACCTTC
d_gene: TRBD2; v_gene: TRBV20-1; j_gene: TRBJ2-1; abundance: -; CDR3aa: CSARLTSGSREQFF; CDR3nt: TGCAGTGCTAGGTTAACTAGCGGGAGTCGTGAGCAGTTCTTC
d_gene: -; v_gene: TRBV5-5; j_gene: TRBJ2-7; abundance: -; CDR3aa: CASSLTDGNYEQYF; CDR3nt: TGTGCCAGCAGCTTGACGGACGGCAACTACGAGCAGTACTTC
d_gene: -; v_gene: TRBV20-1; j_gene: TRBJ2-7; abundance: -; CDR3aa: CSAKATSYNEQYF; CDR3nt: TGCAGTGCTAAGGCGACTTCCTACAATGAGCAGTACTTC
d_gene: -; v_gene: TRBV11-3; j_gene: TRBJ2-7; abundance: -; CDR3aa: CASSPRATSYEQYF; CDR3nt: TGTGCCAGCAGCCCCCGGGCGACAAGCTACGAGCAGTACTTC
d_gene: TRBD2; v_gene: TRBV14; j_gene: TRBJ2-5; abundance: -; CDR3aa: CASSQDPGGEQYF; CDR3nt: TGTGCCAGCAGCCAGGACCCGGGAGGGGAGCAGTACTTC
d_gene: TRBD2; v_gene: TRBV12-5; j_gene: TRBJ2-5; abundance: -; CDR3aa: CASGLVLAGAKTQYF; CDR3nt: TGTGCTAGTGGTTTGGTTCTAGCGGGAGCTAAGACCCAGTACTTC
d_gene: TRBD2; v_gene: TRBV12-3/TRBV12-4; j_gene: TRBJ2-3; abundance: few; CDR3aa: CASRGGTGDTQYF; CDR3nt: TGTGCCAGCAGGGGAGGGACCGGCGATACGCAGTATTTT
d_gene: TRBD1; v_gene: TRBV28; j_gene: TRBJ2-4; abundance: few; CDR3aa: CASRRTGLAKNIQYF; CDR3nt: TGTGCCAGCAGAAGGACAGGACTAGCCAAAAACATTCAGTACTTC
d_gene: -; v_gene: TRBV6-6; j_gene: TRBJ2-1; abundance: -; CDR3aa: CASRPLARAPPEQFF; CDR3nt: TGTGCCAGCAGGCCTCTGGCTCGGGCCCCCCCTGAGCAGTTCTTC
d_gene: -; v_gene: TRBV7-9; j_gene: TRBJ1-5; abundance: -; CDR3aa: CASTTGKGRPQHF; CDR3nt: TGTGCCAGCACCACGGGGAAGGGCCGGCCCCAGCATTTT
d_gene: TRBD2; v_gene: TRBV27; j_gene: TRBJ2-7; abundance: -; CDR3aa: CASSAGGAETQYF; CDR3nt: TGTGCCAGCAGTGCCGGGGGGGCTGAAACCCAGTACTTC
d_gene: -; v_gene: TRBV20-1; j_gene: TRBJ1-6; abundance: -; CDR3aa: CSARGADSPLHF; CDR3nt: TGCAGTGCTAGAGGGGCAGATTCACCCCTCCACTTT
d_gene: -; v_gene: TRBV2; j_gene: TRBJ1-2; abundance: -; CDR3aa: CASSEWPGDYGYTF; CDR3nt: TGTGCCAGCAGTGAATGGCCAGGGGACTATGGCTACACCTTC
d_gene: TRBD2; v_gene: TRBV7-3; j_gene: TRBJ2-3; abundance: few; CDR3aa: CASSLLSGGSTDTQYF; CDR3nt: TGTGCCAGCAGCCTTTTGAGCGGGGGGAGCACAGATACGCAGTATTTT
d_gene: -; v_gene: TRBV20-1; j_gene: TRBJ2-3; abundance: -; CDR3aa: CSAPDYTKETDTQYF; CDR3nt: TGCAGTGCTCCCGACTATACCAAAGAAACAGATACGCAGTATTTT
d_gene: -; v_gene: TRBV27; j_gene: TRBJ1-5; abundance: -; CDR3aa: CASSFGAGNQPQHF; CDR3nt: TGTGCCAGCAGTTTTGGGGCAGGGAATCAGCCCCAGCATTTT
d_gene: -; v_gene: TRBV20-1; j_gene: TRBJ1-5; abundance: -; CDR3aa: CSARRAGDSRQPQHF; CDR3nt: TGCAGTGCTAGACGGGCGGGCGATTCGAGGCAGCCCCAGCATTTT
d_gene: TRBD2; v_gene: TRBV29-1; j_gene: TRBJ2-7; abundance: -; CDR3aa: CSVLAGVTYEQYF; CDR3nt: TGCAGCGTTCTAGCGGGGGTTACCTACGAGCAGTACTTC
d_gene: -; v_gene: TRBV10-3; j_gene: TRBJ2-7; abundance: few; CDR3aa: CAISERVAYEQYF; CDR3nt: TGTGCCATCAGTGAAAGGGTGGCCTACGAGCAGTACTTC
d_gene: -; v_gene: TRBV18; j_gene: TRBJ2-7; abundance: -; CDR3aa: CASSPPSRYYEQYF; CDR3nt: TGTGCCAGCTCACCACCTTCCAGATACTACGAGCAGTACTTC
d_gene: TRBD1; v_gene: TRBV6-2/TRBV6-3; j_gene: TRBJ1-1; abundance: -; CDR3aa: CASSYGQGITEAFF; CDR3nt: TGTGCCAGCAGTTACGGACAGGGGATCACTGAAGCTTTCTTT
d_gene: -; v_gene: TRBV9; j_gene: TRBJ2-1; abundance: -; CDR3aa: CASSATGLSSYNEQFF; CDR3nt: TGTGCCAGCAGCGCTACGGGACTCAGCTCCTACAATGAGCAGTTCTTC
d_gene: TRBD1; v_gene: TRBV15; j_gene: TRBJ2-3; abundance: few; CDR3aa: CATSRDSRGPTDTQYF; CDR3nt: TGTGCCACCAGCAGAGATAGCAGGGGGCCCACAGATACGCAGTATTTT
d_gene: -; v_gene: TRBV28; j_gene: TRBJ2-7; abundance: -; CDR3aa: CASSFPLKYEQYF; CDR3nt: TGTGCCAGCAGTTTCCCCCTCAAATACGAGCAGTACTTC
d_gene: -; v_gene: TRBV29-1; j_gene: TRBJ2-7; abundance: once; CDR3aa: CSVASEQYF; CDR3nt: TGTAGCGTTGCTTCCGAGCAGTACTTC
d_gene: TRBD2; v_gene: TRBV5-1; j_gene: TRBJ2-7; abundance: few; CDR3aa: CASSPGLATNEQYF; CDR3nt: TGCGCCAGCAGCCCGGGACTAGCGACGAATGAGCAGTACTTC
d_gene: -; v_gene: TRBV11-2; j_gene: TRBJ1-2; abundance: -; CDR3aa: CASSSDSVYGHTF; CDR3nt: TGTGCCAGCAGCTCCGACAGTGTCTATGGCCACACCTTC
d_gene: -; v_gene: TRBV4-1; j_gene: TRBJ2-7; abundance: few; CDR3aa: CASSQAEGVWEQYF; CDR3nt: TGCGCCAGCAGCCAAGCCGAAGGTGTCTGGGAGCAGTACTTC
d_gene: -; v_gene: TRBV14; j_gene: TRBJ2-5; abundance: -; CDR3aa: CASSQAGTRWTEQYF; CDR3nt: TGTGCCAGCAGCCAAGCGGGGACGCGTTGGACTGAGCAGTACTTC